This T cell receptor (beta chain) appears in the sequencing data of a study of regulatory T cells. The PCR used 52 TRBV and 13 TRBJ primers. TCRdb's table, derived via immunoSEQ multiplex PCR, lists solely in-frame clones and lacks some. The sample comprises fewer than 20,000 clones, around 80% of which are singletons, and less than 9.5% rests with the top ten. The V and J ends lost 4 bases and 0 bases respectively, with 12 bases between them. Germline V CDR1 and CDR2: LNHDA, SQIVND (reference sequence). The CDR3 contains 16 residues. This clone was found once. The antigen is not known. General observations from the study: Hydrophobic residues at CDR3 positions 6 and 7 were enriched in conventional CD4+ T cells of CD3G-deficient patients.

The rearrangement uses TRBV19 and TRBJ2-2; D call uncertain. Sequences were obtained from conventional CD4+ T cells sorted from blood. This receptor was taken from a person younger than 45 with CD3G deficiency. The CDR3 bases are TGTGCCAGTAGTAAAGGCAGGCGTCCGAACACCGGGGAGCTGTTTTTT. As protein: CASSKGRRPNTGELFF.